The source of this T cell receptor (beta chain) is a study of molecular identifiers for immune sequencing clone quantification. Previously described methods and listed TCR primers produced bulk TCR libraries. TCRdb re-analysed the PCR reads in MiXCR, keeping a single row per CDR3 protein. The sample lists some 320,000 distinct CDR3 sequences; about a fifth were seen once. Regarding this clonotype: What it binds is not known. A read error is possible here, since a much larger clone lies one base away.

Study-level points and caveats: Barcode collisions between identical TCR molecules could shrink estimates of highly expanded clone sizes.

Naive CD8 library inputs spanned about 17,000 to 1,100,000 sorted cells and 10%, 30% or 50% RNA. A CD8+CD4-CCR7+CD45RA+ phenotype served as the sorting definition for naive CD8 T cells. The TCR originated in a human donor in good health. Some libraries in this study had Jurkat cell RNA spiked in. Sample: naive CD8+ T cells from blood, with Jurkat cell RNA spiked in. The sample's subset: FACS-sorted CD8+CD4-CCR7+CD45RA+ naive T cells.

CDR3 nucleotide sequence: TGTGCCAGCGGCACCCAGGGGCTGGAGACCCAGTACTTC. The encoded protein is CASGTQGLETQYF. This sequence joins TRBV5-6 and TRBJ2-5; TRBD1 is a possible D gene (6 bases). CDR1 is SGHDT and CDR2 is YYEEEE in the germline V gene. CDR3 length equals 13 residues. The ends were cut back, 7 bases at V and 5 bases at J, with 15 bases in the middle. The complete variable domain, with remaining parts taken from reference TRBV5-6 and TRBJ2-5, reads DAGVTQSPTHLIKTRGQQVTLRCSPKSGHDTVSWYQQALGQGPQFIFQYYEEEERQRGNFPDRFSGHQFPNYSSELNVNALLLGDSALYLCASGTQGLETQYFGPGTRLLVL.